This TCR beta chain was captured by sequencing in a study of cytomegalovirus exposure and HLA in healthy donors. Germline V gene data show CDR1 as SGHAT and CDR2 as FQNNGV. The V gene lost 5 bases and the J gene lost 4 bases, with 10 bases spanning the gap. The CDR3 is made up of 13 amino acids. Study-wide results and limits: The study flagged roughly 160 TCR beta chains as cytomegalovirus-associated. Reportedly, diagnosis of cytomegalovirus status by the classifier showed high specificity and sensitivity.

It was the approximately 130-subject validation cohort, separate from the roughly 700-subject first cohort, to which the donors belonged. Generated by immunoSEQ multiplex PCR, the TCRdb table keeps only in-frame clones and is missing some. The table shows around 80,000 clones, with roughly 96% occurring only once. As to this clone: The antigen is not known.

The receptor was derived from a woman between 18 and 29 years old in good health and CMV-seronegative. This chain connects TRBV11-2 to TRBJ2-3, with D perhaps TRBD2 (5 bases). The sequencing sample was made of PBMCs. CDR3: CASSRGGSDTQYF. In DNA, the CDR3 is TGTGCCAGCAGCCGAGGAGGATCAGATACGCAGTATTTT.